The source of this T cell receptor (beta chain) is a study of T cell responses to AZD1222 COVID-19 vaccine (dated by TCRdb to the early 2020s). Study-wide context: Because spike-specific TCR depth and breadth did not differ between the two schedules, AZD1222 recipients who got a second dose at roughly 4 weeks were pooled with those who got a second dose at roughly 12 weeks. A total of 230 to 250 trial participants underwent TCR sequencing, of whom about 200 had received two doses of AZD1222 and approximately 26 had received two doses of the MenACWY control vaccine. Enrollment into the trials was organized by age into subgroups of 18-55, 56-69 and 70-plus years, and those subgroups contained roughly 150, 30 and 60 TCR-sequenced participants, respectively. General conclusions and limits of the study: Nearly half of unique spike-specific TCRs reportedly recognized epitopes outside regions mutated in the B.1.351 and B.1.1.7 variants. The whole spike protein was spanned by vaccine-associated CD4 TCRs, and dominant responses were seen in regions 160-218 and 743-854. Because no day 14 peak-response samples were available, the repertoires could be characterized only after the peak T cell response. In the small 56-69-year group, the increase in depth fell short of significance, most likely because of low power. Participants were mostly white British and included more females than males, and it was suggested by the authors that clonal diversity may have been underestimated. After two AZD1222 doses, both the breadth and the depth of spike-specific TCRs were significantly higher than at day 0 and than in MenACWY recipients. Conclusions about previously exposed vaccinees are limited, since just 6 or 7 AZD1222 recipients were seropositive for SARS-CoV-2 at baseline.

The germline V gene provides CDR1 MNHEY and CDR2 SVGEGT. Including cysteine and phenylalanine, the CDR3 has 13 amino acids. The CDR3 DNA has 39 bases and is translated from base 1. At the junction V is shortened by 0 bases and J by 4 bases, with 6 bases in between. The CDR3 regions of human TCRbeta chains were analyzed by immunosequencing. The authors' analysis ran thus. TCRs in the repertoires were matched against a reference library of SARS-CoV-2-specific TCRs that had been generated with the MIRA antigen-specificity platform. Breadth was defined as the fraction of unique TCRs that were SARS-CoV-2-associated, and depth was defined as the fraction of total T cells that were SARS-CoV-2-associated. Using the MIRA data, every spike-specific TCR was mapped to the spike region that the TCR reacted to and assigned to either a CD4 or a CD8 class. Log10-transformed breadth and depth values were compared by one-way ANOVA with Sidak's multiple comparisons tests. Held by TCRdb, this immuneACCESS table contains in-frame sequences only and omits some clones. Under half of the omission traces to an unresolved V gene where checked; the cause of the rest is unknown. That table is the source of V, J and clone size, and D and trimming were worked out from the DNA. In this sample the table shows some 160,000 clones, around 90% of which occur a single time. 1.6% of the sample goes to the ten largest clones.

As regards this clone: Its antigen has not been determined. No per-base quality is available; no much larger clone lies one base away. Distinct nucleotide sequences in the sample also encode this CDR3.

Sample time point, as interpreted from the label and publication: baseline before first vaccination. Vaccinee samples came from UK trials COV001 and COV002, including a single-blind randomized controlled phase 2/3 trial of AZD1222 (ChAdOx1 nCoV-19) in healthy adults. Trial participant PBMC samples were collected at day 0 and day 28 after the second dose for TCRbeta chain sequencing. The sequences come from peripheral blood, collected on day 0 of AZD1222 vaccination. The receptor was isolated from an adult in good health. Recombination linked TRBV6-2 or TRBV6-3 to TRBJ1-1, with no confident D gene call. The DNA sequence reads TGTGCCAGCAGTTACTCGCGGGGCACTGAAGCTTTCTTT. This is translated as CASSYSRGTEAFF.